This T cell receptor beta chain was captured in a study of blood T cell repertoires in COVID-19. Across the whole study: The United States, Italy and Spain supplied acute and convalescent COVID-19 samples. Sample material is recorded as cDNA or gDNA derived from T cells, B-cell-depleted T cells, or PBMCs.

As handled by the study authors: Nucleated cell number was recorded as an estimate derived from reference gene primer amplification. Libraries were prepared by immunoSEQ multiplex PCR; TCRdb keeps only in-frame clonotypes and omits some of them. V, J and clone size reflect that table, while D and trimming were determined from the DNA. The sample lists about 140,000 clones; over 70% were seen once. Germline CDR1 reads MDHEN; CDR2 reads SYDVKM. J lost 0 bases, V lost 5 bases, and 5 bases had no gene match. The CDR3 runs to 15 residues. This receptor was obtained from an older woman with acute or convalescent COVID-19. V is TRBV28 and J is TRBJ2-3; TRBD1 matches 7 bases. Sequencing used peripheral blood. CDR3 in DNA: TGTGCCAGCAGTCCACAGGGGAGTAGCACAGATACGCAGTATTTT. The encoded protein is CASSPQGSSTDTQYF.